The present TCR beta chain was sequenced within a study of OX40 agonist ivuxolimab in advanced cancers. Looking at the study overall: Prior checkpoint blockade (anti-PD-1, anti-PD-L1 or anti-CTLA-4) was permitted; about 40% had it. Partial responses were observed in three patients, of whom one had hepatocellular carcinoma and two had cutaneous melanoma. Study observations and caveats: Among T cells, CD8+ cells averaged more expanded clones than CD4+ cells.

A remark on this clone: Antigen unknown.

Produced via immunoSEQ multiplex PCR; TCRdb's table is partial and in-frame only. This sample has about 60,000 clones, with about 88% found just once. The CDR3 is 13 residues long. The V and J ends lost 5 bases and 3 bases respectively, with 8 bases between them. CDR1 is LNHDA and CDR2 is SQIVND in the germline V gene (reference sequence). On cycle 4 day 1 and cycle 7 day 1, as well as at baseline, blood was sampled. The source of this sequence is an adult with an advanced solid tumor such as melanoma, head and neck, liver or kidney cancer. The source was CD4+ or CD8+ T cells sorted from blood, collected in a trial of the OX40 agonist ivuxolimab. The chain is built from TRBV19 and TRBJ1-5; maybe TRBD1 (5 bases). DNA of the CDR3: TGTGCCAGTAGTCGACAGTTCAATCAGCCCCAGCATTTT. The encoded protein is CASSRQFNQPQHF.